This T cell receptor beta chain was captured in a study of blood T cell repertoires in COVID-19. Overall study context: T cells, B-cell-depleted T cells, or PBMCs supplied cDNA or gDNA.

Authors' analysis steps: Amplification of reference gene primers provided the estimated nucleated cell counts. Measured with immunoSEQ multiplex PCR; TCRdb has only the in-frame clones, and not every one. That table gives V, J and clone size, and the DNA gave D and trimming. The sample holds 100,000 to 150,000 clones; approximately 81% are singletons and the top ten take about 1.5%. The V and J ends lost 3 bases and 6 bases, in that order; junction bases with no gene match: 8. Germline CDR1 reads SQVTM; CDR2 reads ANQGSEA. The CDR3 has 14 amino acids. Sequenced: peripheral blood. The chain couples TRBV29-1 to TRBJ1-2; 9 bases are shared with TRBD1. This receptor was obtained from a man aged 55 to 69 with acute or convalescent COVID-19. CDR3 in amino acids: CSVDVGTGTNGYTF. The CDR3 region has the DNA TGCAGCGTTGACGTTGGGACAGGGACGAATGGCTACACCTTC. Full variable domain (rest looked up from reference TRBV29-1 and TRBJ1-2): SAVISQKPSRDICQRGTSLTIQCQVDSQVTMMFWYRQQPGQSLTLIATANQGSEATYESGFVIDKFPISRPNLTFSTLTVSNMSPEDSSIYLCSVDVGTGTNGYTFGSGTRLTVV.